One and the same sample provided the 14 T cell receptor beta chains below, sequenced in a study of neurological immune-mediated disorders. In TCRdb, the 5' RACE reads were re-called with MiXCR into one record per CDR3 protein. The repertoire holds 95,000 or so distinct CDR3 sequences, 3.5% seen once, with around 6% in the top ten. Sequenced sample: PBMCs. Receptors were obtained from a woman younger than 35 with multiple sclerosis.

In this sample, this clonotype turned up many times. J is TRBJ2-4 and V is TRBV20-1; 7 bases are a match to TRBD1. Germline CDR1 reads DFQATT; CDR2 reads SNEGSKA (reference sequence). The CDR3 runs 15 residues. Germline trimming cut 6 bases from V and 0 bases from J; bases unmatched to any gene: 8. Here the CDR3 DNA reads TGCAGTGCCCTGACAGGGATGGCAGCCAAAAACATTCAGTACTTC. Encoded protein: CSALTGMAAKNIQYF.

This clonotype was observed many times. The genes are TRBV7-6 and TRBJ2-7; D perhaps matches TRBD2 (5 bases). V was shortened by 6 bases and J by 3 bases, with 12 bases between the two germline ends. CDR1 is SGHVS, CDR2 FNYEAQ, per germline. The length of the CDR3 is 13 residues. The CDR3 DNA reads as TGTGCCAGCAGGAATAACGCGGGCTACGAGCAGTACTTC. Residues: CASRNNAGYEQYF.

In its sample, this clonotype was seen many times. The chain employs TRBV5-1 and TRBJ2-2; D not certain. Trimming removed 2 bases from V and 3 bases from J, with 8 bases in between. The CDR3 contains 14 residues. CDR1 is SGHRS and CDR2 is YFSETQ in the germline V gene. The CDR3 here is CASSLALYTGELFF. The CDR3 DNA reads TGCGCCAGCAGCTTAGCGTTATACACCGGGGAGCTGTTTTTT.

This clonotype was detected ten times or more. The chain employs TRBV9 and TRBJ2-1, with 11 bases fitting TRBD2. V shed 4 bases, J shed 6 bases, and the junction held 15 bases outside the gene matches. The CDR3 length is 18 residues. The germline V gene encodes CDR1 SGDLS and CDR2 YYNGEE. For the CDR3, the DNA is TGTGCCAGCAGCCCCGGGACTAGCGGAGTAATAGGTACCAATGAGCAGTTCTTC. This codes for CASSPGTSGVIGTNEQFF.

This clonotype was counted ten times or more. The chain uses TRBV29-1 and TRBJ2-7, with 10 bases fitting TRBD1. Looked up from germline, CDR1 is SQVTM and CDR2 is ANQGSEA. The junction had 7 bases not matched to a gene; V was cut back by 7 bases and J by 1 base. The CDR3 length is 14 residues. CDR3 loop: CSAAGTGVSYEQYF. For the CDR3, the DNA is TGCAGCGCCGCCGGGACAGGGGTATCCTACGAGCAGTACTTC.

This clonotype was found many times. The chain employs TRBV3-1 and TRBJ1-5, with no clear D. The germline V and J ends were trimmed by 4 bases and 5 bases, with 12 bases remaining between them. The germline gives CDR1 LGHDT, CDR2 YNNKEL (reference sequence). There are 14 residues in the CDR3. For the CDR3, the DNA is TGTGCCAGCAGCCCACAGAGCCAGGATCAGCCCCAGCATTTT. Encoded protein: CASSPQSQDQPQHF.

This clonotype was recorded many times. The genes are TRBV5-1 and TRBJ1-1, with a weak D call TRBD1 (6 bases). The CDR3 runs to 14 residues. V lost 4 bases, J lost 5 bases, and 15 bases lay in between. CDR1 and CDR2 from the germline V gene are SGHRS and YFSETQ. CDR3 residues: CASSPTTGYTEAFF. The CDR3 DNA reads as TGCGCCAGCAGCCCAACCACAGGGTATACTGAAGCTTTCTTT. The full variable domain, completed using reference TRBV5-1 and TRBJ1-1, is KAGVTQTPRYLIKTRGQQVTLSCSPISGHRSVSWYQQTPGQGLQFLFEYFSETQRNKGNFPGRFSGRQFSNSRSEMNVSTLELGDSALYLCASSPTTGYTEAFFGQGTRLTVV.

This clonotype was picked up a small number of times. This could be a read error, since a much larger clone is one nucleotide away. The chain links TRBV20-1 to TRBJ1-2; D is uncertain. This CDR3 has 11 residues. Deletions cut 6 bases from V and 8 bases from J, with 13 bases between. Germline CDR1 is DFQATT and CDR2 is SNEGSKA (reference sequence). CDR3: CSAKGGMGYTF. The CDR3 DNA sequence: TGCAGTGCCAAGGGAGGAATGGGCTACACCTTC.

V gene TRBV10-1 combines with J gene TRBJ1-1, with D unresolved. The CDR3 length is 10 residues. CDR1 and CDR2 (germline): WNHNN, SYGVQD (reference sequence). The V gene lost 7 bases and the J gene lost 1 base, with 1 base spanning the gap. The CDR3 sequence is CASTNTEAFF. CDR3 in DNA: TGCGCCAGCACGAACACTGAAGCTTTCTTT.

This clonotype was seen at least ten times. V gene TRBV7-9 combines with J gene TRBJ1-1; D is ambiguous. This CDR3 is built from 13 residues. Germline lookup yields CDR1 SEHNR and CDR2 FQNEAQ (reference sequence). V dropped 5 bases and J dropped 1 base, with 8 bases sitting between them. The CDR3 protein is CASSRNENTEAFF. In DNA, the CDR3 is TGTGCCAGCAGCCGAAACGAGAACACTGAAGCTTTCTTT.

This clonotype has a count of ten or more. The chain has TRBV20-1 and TRBJ2-5, with D hard to call. The CDR3 extends over 13 amino acids. The V end was cut by 0 bases, the J end by 4 bases, with 9 bases between. Germline CDR1 is DFQATT and CDR2 is SNEGSKA (reference sequence). The CDR3 sequence: CSARDDKGETQYF. As DNA, the CDR3 is TGCAGTGCTAGAGATGACAAGGGAGAGACCCAGTACTTC.

At least ten counts were recorded for this clonotype. This chain uses TRBV6-6 with TRBJ2-7; D not resolved. This CDR3 comprises 13 residues. CDR1 and CDR2 (germline): MNHNY, SVGAGI (reference sequence). V lost 2 bases and J 1 base, leaving 6 bases between the germline ends. The CDR3 bases are TGTGCCAGCAGTTACGGAACGTCCTACGAGCAGTACTTC. This encodes CASSYGTSYEQYF.

This clonotype was recorded many times. The chain employs TRBV29-1 and TRBJ1-1; the D is unclear. The V end lost 2 bases, the J end lost 4 bases, and 11 bases lay between the germline ends. Looked up from germline, CDR1 is SQVTM and CDR2 is ANQGSEA. The CDR3 runs 13 residues. The CDR3 DNA sequence: TGCAGCGTTGAAAGGGATTTGAGCACTGAAGCTTTCTTT. This encodes CSVERDLSTEAFF.

This clonotype was detected many times. The V gene is TRBV15, the J gene TRBJ2-1; 9 bases agree with TRBD2. This CDR3 is built from 16 residues. Germline loops: CDR1 LNHNV, CDR2 YYDKDF (reference sequence). The V and J ends lost 1 base and 7 bases, in that order; junction bases with no gene match: 8. CDR3 in amino acids: CATSRVLAGPGNEQFF. In DNA, the CDR3 is TGTGCCACCAGCAGAGTGCTAGCGGGGCCAGGGAATGAGCAGTTCTTC. The whole variable domain, remainder taken from reference TRBV15 and TRBJ2-1, is DAMVIQNPRYQVTQFGKPVTLSCSQTLNHNVMYWYQQKSSQAPKLLFHYYDKDFNNEADTPDNFQSRRPNTSFCFLDIRSPGLGDTAMYLCATSRVLAGPGNEQFFGPGTRLTVL.